This TCR beta chain was found in a study of T-cell reconstitution after alpha-beta-depleted transplantation in children. Ten or more counts support this clonotype. No antigen is known for it. Study-wide results and limits: Newly produced T cells mostly provided counts and TCRbeta diversity after one year, as hyperexpanded clones declined. After transplant, at about two months, alpha-beta T cells were reportedly derived from several hundred expanded graft clones. The origin of high day-60 TCRbeta diversity in some patients lay in surviving recipient T cells and thymic progenitors.

Germline V CDR1 and CDR2: MDHEN, SYDVKM. The length of the CDR3 is 14 residues. Trimming shortened V by 7 bases and J by 2 bases, and 13 bases separated the two germline ends. Researchers prepared the TCRbeta library using unique molecular identifiers, the study reports. TCRdb reanalysed the PCR reads using MiXCR and keeps one entry per CDR3 protein. Here the sample spans about 980,000 distinct CDR3 sequences, roughly 31% being singletons. The J gene is TRBJ2-3, the V gene TRBV28; tentatively, D is TRBD1 (5 bases). This receptor was taken from a boy under two years old who had a stem cell transplant for SCID, so the T cells may come from the graft donor. The source was PBMCs, mostly from graft donor cells, collected 360 days after TCRalphabeta/CD19-depleted stem cell transplant. Here the CDR3 reads CASTTPGNTDTQYF. The DNA for the CDR3 is TGTGCCAGCACCACCCCAGGGAACACAGATACGCAGTATTTT.